This T cell receptor (beta chain) was identified during a study of PD-1 blockade in classical Hodgkin lymphoma. General study points: By cycle point C4D1, TCR diversity had risen significantly in CD4+ cells (but not CD8+ cells). Patients with a complete response exhibited baseline diversity comparable to newly diagnosed patients.

CDR3 length equals 15 residues. In germline, CDR1 is SQVTM, CDR2 ANQGSEA. With 8 bases removed from V and 5 bases from J, the gap between germline ends came to 22 bases. As regards this clone: The antigen is undetermined.

The assay was immunoSEQ multiplex PCR, and TCRdb's table has in-frame clones only and misses some. The table has 10,000 to 12,000 clones, about 68% seen once. Each patient relapsed following autologous stem cell transplantation, and prior brentuximab vedotin exposure differed. The source is a human donor with classical Hodgkin lymphoma. The chain couples TRBV29-1 to TRBJ2-1; D may be TRBD1 (8 bases). The material was peripheral blood mononuclear cells (PBMCs), obtained at baseline. CDR3 nucleotides: TGCAGCTCGGACAGGGCGGAGGGGGGGCACAATGAGCAGTTCTTC. Translating gives CSSDRAEGGHNEQFF.